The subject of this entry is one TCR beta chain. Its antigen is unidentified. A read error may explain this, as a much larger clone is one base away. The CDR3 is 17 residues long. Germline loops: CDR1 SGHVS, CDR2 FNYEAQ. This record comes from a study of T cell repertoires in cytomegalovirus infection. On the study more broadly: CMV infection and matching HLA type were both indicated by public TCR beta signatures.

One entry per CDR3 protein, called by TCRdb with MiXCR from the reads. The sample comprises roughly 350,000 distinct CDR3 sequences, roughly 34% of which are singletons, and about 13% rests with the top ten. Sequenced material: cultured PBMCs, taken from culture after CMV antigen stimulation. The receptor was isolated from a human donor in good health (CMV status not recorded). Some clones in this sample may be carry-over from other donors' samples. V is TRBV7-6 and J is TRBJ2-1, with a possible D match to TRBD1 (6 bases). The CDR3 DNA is TGTGCCAGCAGCTTAGTCTGGAGACAGGCTAATCAGAATGAGCGGTTCTTC. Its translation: CASSLVWRQANQNERFF.